This TCR beta chain was sequenced for a study of cytomegalovirus exposure and HLA in healthy donors. For the study at large: There were 90 million to 130 million unique TCR beta sequences, drawn from about 179 million T cells, in an earlier analysis. Whole-study findings and limits: Some V segments could not be told apart, so they were left out, TRBV6-2 and TRBV6-3 among them. Later genetic work tied a missense DCLRE1C variant to beta-chain V and J trimming. Reported findings show TCR beta sequences accurately forecast HLA-A and HLA-B alleles in most subjects.

Germline V gives CDR1 SEHNR, CDR2 FQNEAQ (reference sequence). The CDR3 length is 12 residues. V was shortened by 1 base and J by 9 bases, with 7 bases between the two germline ends. The study ran its PCR with 60 Vbeta and 13 Jbeta primers. TCRdb's table, derived via immunoSEQ multiplex PCR, lists solely in-frame clones and lacks some. The sample lists about 110,000 clones, around 87% occurring once. About this clone: Its target is unknown.

Input material: PBMCs. This rearrangement joins TRBV7-9 to TRBJ2-1; D gene ambiguous. The clonotype originates from a man aged 35-49 years in good health and CMV-seronegative. The CDR3 region is CASSLGAIEQFF. The CDR3 DNA is TGTGCCAGCAGCTTAGGGGCCATTGAGCAGTTCTTC. The whole variable domain, remainder taken from reference TRBV7-9 and TRBJ2-1, is DTGVSQNPRHKITKRGQNVTFRCDPISEHNRLYWYRQTLGQGPEFLTYFQNEAQLEKSRLLSDRFSAERPKGSFSTLEIQRTEQGDSAMYLCASSLGAIEQFFGPGTRLTVL.